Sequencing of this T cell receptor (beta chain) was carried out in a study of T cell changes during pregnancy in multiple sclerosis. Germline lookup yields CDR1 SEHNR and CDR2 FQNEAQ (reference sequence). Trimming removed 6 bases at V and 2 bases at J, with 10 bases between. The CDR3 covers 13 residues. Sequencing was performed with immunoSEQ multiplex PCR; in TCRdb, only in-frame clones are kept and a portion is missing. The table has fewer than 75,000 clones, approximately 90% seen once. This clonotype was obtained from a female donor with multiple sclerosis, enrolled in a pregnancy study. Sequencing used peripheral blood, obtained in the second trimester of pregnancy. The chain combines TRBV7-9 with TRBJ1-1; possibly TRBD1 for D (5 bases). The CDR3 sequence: CASRLGLNTEAFF. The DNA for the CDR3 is TGTGCCAGCAGGTTGGGACTAAACACTGAAGCTTTCTTT.